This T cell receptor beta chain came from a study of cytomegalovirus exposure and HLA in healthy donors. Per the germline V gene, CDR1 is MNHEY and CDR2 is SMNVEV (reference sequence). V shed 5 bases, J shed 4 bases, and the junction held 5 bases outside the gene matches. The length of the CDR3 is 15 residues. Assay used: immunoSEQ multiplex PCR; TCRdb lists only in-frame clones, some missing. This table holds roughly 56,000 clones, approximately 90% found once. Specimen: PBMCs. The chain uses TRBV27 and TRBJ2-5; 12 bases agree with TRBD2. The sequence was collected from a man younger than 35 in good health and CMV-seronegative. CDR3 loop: CASSRLAGVGETQYF. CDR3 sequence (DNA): TGTGCCAGCAGTAGACTAGCGGGAGTAGGAGAGACCCAGTACTTC.